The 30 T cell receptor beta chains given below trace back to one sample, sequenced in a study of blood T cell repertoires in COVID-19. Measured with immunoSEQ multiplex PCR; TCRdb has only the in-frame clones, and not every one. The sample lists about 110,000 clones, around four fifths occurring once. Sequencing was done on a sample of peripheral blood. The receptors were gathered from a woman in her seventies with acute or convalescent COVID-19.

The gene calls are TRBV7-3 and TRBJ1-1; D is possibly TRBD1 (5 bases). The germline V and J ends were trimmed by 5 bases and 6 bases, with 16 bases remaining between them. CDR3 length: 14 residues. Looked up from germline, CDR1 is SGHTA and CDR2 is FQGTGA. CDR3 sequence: CASSRDSRGAEAFF. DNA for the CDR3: TGTGCCAGCAGCCGTGACAGTCGCGGAGCTGAAGCTTTCTTT.

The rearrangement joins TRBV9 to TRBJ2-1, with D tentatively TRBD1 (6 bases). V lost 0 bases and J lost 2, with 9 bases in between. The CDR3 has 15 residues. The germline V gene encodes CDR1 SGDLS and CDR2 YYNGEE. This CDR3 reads CASSVDWGPYNEQFF. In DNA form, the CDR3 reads TGTGCCAGCAGCGTAGATTGGGGGCCCTACAATGAGCAGTTCTTC.

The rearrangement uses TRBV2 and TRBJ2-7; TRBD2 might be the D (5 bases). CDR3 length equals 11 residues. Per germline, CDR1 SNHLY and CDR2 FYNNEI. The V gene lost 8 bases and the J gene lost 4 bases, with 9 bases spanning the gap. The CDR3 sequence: CASRRGYEQYF. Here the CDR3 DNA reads TGTGCCAGCCGCCGAGGGTACGAGCAGTACTTC. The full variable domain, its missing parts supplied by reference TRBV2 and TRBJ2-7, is EPEVTQTPSHQVTQMGQEVILRCVPISNHLYFYWYRQILGQKVEFLVSFYNNEISEKSEIFDDQFSVERPDGSNFTLKIRSTKLEDSAMYFCASRRGYEQYFGPGTRLTVT.

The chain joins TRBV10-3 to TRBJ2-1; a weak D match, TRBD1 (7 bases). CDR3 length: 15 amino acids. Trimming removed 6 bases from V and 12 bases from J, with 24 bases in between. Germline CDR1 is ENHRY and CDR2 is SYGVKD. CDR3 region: CAISEEGDSPGGQFF. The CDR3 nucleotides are TGTGCCATCAGCGAGGAAGGGGACTCTCCAGGGGGGCAGTTCTTC.

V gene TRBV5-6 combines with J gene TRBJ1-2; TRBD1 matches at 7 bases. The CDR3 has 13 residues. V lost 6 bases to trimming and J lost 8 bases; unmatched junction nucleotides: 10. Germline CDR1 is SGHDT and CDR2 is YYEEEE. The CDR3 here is CASNARVRGGYTF. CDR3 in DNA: TGTGCCAGCAACGCTCGAGTCAGGGGGGGCTACACCTTC.

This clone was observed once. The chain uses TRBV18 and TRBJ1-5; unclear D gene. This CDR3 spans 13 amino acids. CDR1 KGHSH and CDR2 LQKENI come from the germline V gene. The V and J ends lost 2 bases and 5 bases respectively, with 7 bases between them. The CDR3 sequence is CASSPGPHQPQHF. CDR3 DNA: TGTGCCAGCTCACCAGGGCCCCATCAGCCCCAGCATTTT.

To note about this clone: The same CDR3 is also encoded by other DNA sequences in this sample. CDR3 DNA: TGTGCCAGCAGCCAGGGAGCCGGAAACACCATATATTTT. This encodes CASSQGAGNTIYF. The genes are TRBV3-1 (or the pseudogene TRBV3-2) and TRBJ1-3; D is uncertain. With 3 bases removed from V and 4 bases from J, the gap between germline ends came to 7 bases. Germline CDR1 and CDR2: LGHDT and YNNKEL (reference sequence). This CDR3 has 13 amino acids.

The CDR3 is CATSRATVNGANVLTF. The CDR3 DNA follows: TGTGCCACCAGCAGAGCTACGGTTAACGGGGCCAACGTCCTGACTTTC. This rearrangement joins TRBV15 to TRBJ2-6, with D uncertain. The ends were cut back, 1 base at V and 4 bases at J, with 11 bases in the middle. There are 16 residues in the CDR3. Looked up from germline, CDR1 is LNHNV and CDR2 is YYDKDF (reference sequence).

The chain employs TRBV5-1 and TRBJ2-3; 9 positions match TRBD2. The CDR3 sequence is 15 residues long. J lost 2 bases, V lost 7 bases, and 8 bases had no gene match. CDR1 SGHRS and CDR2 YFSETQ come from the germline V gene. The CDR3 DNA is TGCGCCAGCCGTCCTAGCGGGACGTACACAGATACGCAGTATTTT. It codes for CASRPSGTYTDTQYF.

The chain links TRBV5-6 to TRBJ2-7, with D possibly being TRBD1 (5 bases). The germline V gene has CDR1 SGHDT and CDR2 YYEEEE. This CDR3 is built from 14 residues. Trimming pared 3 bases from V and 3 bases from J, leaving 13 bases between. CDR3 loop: CASSSTDSYYEQYF. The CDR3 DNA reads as TGTGCCAGCAGCTCCACCGACAGTTACTACGAGCAGTACTTC.

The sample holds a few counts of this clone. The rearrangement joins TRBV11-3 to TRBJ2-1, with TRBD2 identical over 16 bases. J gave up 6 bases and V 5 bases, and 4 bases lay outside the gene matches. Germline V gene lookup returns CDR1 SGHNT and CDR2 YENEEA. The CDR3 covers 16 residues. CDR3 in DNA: TGTGCCAGCAGCCCGGGACTAGCGGGAGGGCTCAATGAGCAGTTCTTC. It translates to CASSPGLAGGLNEQFF.

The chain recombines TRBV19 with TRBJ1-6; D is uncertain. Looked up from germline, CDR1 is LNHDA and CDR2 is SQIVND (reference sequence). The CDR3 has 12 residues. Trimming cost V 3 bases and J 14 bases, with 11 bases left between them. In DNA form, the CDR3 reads TGTGCCAGTAGTATCGTTAACTCGGCCCTCCACTTT. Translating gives CASSIVNSALHF.

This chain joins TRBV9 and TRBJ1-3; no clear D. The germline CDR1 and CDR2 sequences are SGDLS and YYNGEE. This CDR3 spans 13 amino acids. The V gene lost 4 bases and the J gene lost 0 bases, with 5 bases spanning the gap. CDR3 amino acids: CASSPLSGNTIYF. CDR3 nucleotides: TGTGCCAGCAGCCCCCTCTCTGGAAACACCATATATTTT.

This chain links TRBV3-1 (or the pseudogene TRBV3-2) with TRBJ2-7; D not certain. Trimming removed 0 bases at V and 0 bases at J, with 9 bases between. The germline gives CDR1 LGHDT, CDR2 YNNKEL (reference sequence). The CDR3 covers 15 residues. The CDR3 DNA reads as TGTGCCAGCAGCCAAGATGGGCTGAGCTCCTACGAGCAGTACTTC. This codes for CASSQDGLSSYEQYF.

CDR3 in amino acids: CASSQYPFQVNDNEKLFF. The DNA for the CDR3 is TGTGCCAGCAGCCAATATCCCTTTCAGGTCAATGATAATGAAAAACTGTTTTTT. V is TRBV14 and J is TRBJ1-4; D remains unclear. CDR3 length equals 18 residues. Trimming left V 2 bases short and J 4 bases short, with 20 bases between. From germline, CDR1 is SGHDN and CDR2 FVKESK.

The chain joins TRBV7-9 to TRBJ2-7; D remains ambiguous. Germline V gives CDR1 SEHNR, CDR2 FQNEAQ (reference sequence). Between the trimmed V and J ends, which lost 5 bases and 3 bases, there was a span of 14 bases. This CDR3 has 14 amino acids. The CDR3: CASSPLSTYYEQYF. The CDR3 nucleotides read TGTGCCAGCAGCCCGCTTAGCACCTACTACGAGCAGTACTTC.

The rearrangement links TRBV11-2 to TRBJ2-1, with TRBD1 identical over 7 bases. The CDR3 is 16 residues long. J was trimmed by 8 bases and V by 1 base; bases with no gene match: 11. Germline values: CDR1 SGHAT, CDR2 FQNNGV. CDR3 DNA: TGTGCCAGCAGCTTAGGCAGAGGGGGCGCTATCTATGAGCAGTTCTTC. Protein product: CASSLGRGGAIYEQFF.

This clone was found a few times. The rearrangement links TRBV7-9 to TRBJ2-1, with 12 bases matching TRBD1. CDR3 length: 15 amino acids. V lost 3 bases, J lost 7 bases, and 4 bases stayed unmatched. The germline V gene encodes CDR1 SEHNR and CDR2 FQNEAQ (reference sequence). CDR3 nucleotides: TGTGCCAGCAGCTTGGGACAGGGGGCAGGAAATGAGCAGTTCTTC. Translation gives CASSLGQGAGNEQFF. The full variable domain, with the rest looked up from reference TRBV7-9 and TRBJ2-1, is DTGVSQNPRHKITKRGQNVTFRCDPISEHNRLYWYRQTLGQGPEFLTYFQNEAQLEKSRLLSDRFSAERPKGSFSTLEIQRTEQGDSAMYLCASSLGQGAGNEQFFGPGTRLTVL.

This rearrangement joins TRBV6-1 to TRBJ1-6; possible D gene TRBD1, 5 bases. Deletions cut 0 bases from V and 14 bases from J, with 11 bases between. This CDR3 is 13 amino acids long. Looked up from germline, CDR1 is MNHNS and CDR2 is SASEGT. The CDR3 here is CASSEAKGSSLHF. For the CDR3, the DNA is TGTGCCAGCAGTGAAGCGAAGGGGTCATCCCTCCACTTT.

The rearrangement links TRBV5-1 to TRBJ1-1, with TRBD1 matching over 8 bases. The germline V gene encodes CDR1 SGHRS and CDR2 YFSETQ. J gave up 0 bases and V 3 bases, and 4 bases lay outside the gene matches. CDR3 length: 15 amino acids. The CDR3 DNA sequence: TGCGCCAGCAGCTCCGGGGACAGGTTGAACACTGAAGCTTTCTTT. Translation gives CASSSGDRLNTEAFF.

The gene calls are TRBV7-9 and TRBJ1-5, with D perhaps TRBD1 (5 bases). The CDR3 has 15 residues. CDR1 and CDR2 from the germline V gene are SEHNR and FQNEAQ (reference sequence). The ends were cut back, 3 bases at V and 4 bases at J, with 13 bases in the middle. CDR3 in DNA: TGTGCCAGCAGCTTGGGGACGGGAGGGAATCAGCCCCAGCATTTT. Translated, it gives CASSLGTGGNQPQHF.

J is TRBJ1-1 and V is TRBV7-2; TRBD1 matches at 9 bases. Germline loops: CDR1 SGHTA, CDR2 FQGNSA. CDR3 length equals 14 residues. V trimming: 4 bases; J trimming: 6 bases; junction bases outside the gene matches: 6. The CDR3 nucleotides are TGTGCCAGCAGCTCCCGGGACAGGGAACCTGAAGCTTTCTTT. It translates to CASSSRDREPEAFF.

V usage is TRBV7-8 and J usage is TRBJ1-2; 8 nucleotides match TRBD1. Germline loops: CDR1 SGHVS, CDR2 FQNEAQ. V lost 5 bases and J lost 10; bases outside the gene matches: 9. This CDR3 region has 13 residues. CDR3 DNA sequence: TGTGCCAGCAGCCCCAATGGACAGGGAGCCTACACCTTC. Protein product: CASSPNGQGAYTF.

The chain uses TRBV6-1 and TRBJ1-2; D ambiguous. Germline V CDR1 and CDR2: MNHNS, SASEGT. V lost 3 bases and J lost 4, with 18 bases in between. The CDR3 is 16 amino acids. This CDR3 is CASSDGGNQLSYGYTF. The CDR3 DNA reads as TGTGCCAGCAGTGACGGAGGGAACCAACTCAGCTATGGCTACACCTTC.

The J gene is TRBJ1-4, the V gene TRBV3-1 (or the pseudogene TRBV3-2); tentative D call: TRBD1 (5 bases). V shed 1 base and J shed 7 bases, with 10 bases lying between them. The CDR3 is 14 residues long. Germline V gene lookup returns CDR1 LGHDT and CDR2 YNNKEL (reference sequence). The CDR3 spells CASSQVGGFEKLFF. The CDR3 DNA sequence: TGTGCCAGCAGCCAAGTGGGGGGGTTTGAAAAACTGTTTTTT.

The CDR3: CASSLDGQTTDTQYF. The CDR3 DNA follows: TGCGCCAGCAGCTTGGATGGGCAGACCACAGATACGCAGTATTTT. The J gene is TRBJ2-3, the V gene TRBV5-1, with unresolved D. The CDR3 is 15 amino acids. The germline CDR1 and CDR2 sequences are SGHRS and YFSETQ. Trimming shortened V by 0 bases and J by 2 bases, and 10 bases separated the two germline ends.

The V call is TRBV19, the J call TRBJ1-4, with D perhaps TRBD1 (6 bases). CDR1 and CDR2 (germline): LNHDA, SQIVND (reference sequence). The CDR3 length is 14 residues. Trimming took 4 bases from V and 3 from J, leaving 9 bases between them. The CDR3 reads CASSTRTANEKLFF. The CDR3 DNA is TGTGCCAGTAGTACCCGGACAGCTAATGAAAAACTGTTTTTT. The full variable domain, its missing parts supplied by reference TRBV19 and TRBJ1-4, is DGGITQSPKYLFRKEGQNVTLSCEQNLNHDAMYWYRQDPGQGLRLIYYSQIVNDFQKGDIAEGYSVSREKKESFPLTVTSAQKNPTAFYLCASSTRTANEKLFFGSGTQLSVL.

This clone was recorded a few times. The CDR3 DNA is TGTGCCAGCTCACCTTATCAGGGGTACACTGAAGCTTTCTTT. Its protein product is CASSPYQGYTEAFF. The J gene is TRBJ1-1, the V gene TRBV18; tentatively, D is TRBD1 (6 bases). Germline CDR1 is KGHSH and CDR2 is LQKENI. The CDR3 runs to 14 residues. Trimming stripped 3 bases from V and 3 bases from J, with 11 bases between. The full variable domain, completed using reference TRBV18 and TRBJ1-1, is NAGVMQNPRHLVRRRGQEARLRCSPMKGHSHVYWYRQLPEEGLKFMVYLQKENIIDESGMPKERFSAEFPKEGPSILRIQQVVRGDSAAYFCASSPYQGYTEAFFGQGTRLTVV.

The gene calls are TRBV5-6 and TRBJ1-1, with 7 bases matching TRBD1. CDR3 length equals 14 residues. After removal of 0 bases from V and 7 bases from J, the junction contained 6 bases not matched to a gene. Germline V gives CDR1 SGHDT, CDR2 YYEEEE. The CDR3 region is CASSLAGGRDEAFF. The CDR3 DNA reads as TGTGCCAGCAGCTTGGCAGGGGGTCGAGATGAAGCTTTCTTT.

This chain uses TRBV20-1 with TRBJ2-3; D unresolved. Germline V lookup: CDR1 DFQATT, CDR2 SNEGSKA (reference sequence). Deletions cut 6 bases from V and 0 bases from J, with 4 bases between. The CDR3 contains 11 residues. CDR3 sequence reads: CSAASTDTQYF. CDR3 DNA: TGCAGTGCAGCGAGCACAGATACGCAGTATTTT.